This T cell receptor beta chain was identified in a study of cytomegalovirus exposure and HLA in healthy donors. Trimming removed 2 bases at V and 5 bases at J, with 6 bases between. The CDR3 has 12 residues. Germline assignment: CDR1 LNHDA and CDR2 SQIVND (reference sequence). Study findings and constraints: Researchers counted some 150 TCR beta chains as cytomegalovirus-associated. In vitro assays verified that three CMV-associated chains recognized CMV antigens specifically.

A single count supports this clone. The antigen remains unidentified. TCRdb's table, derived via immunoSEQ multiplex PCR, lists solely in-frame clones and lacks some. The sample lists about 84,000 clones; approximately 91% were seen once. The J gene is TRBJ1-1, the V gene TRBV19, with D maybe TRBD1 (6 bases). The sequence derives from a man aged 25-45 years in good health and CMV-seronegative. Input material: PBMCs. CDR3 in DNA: TGTGCCAGTAGTATACAGGGGACTGAAGCTTTCTTT. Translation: CASSIQGTEAFF.